This TCR beta chain derives from a study of HIV-infected patients and healthy controls. Alpha and beta constant-region primers primed reverse transcription of around 540 ng RNA. Separate chain-specific third strand synthesis with multiplexing indices produced the alpha and beta libraries. TCRdb ran MiXCR on the 5' RACE reads and lists one entry per CDR3 protein. Found here are about 4,600 distinct CDR3 sequences, less than 6.5% of them singletons; the top ten hold 33%. Follow-up blood was drawn about 14 weeks, roughly three months, after antiretroviral therapy began. Whole blood was used without fractionation, so all unsorted peripheral T cells were included. This clonotype is judged medium-sized. This TCR was recovered from an adult with HIV infection. Here the sequenced sample was blood, taken during antiretroviral therapy.

The CDR3 bases are TGTGCCAGCAGCCTCGACACCTTTTATTCACCCCTCCACTTT. Amino acids: CASSLDTFYSPLHF. This chain links TRBV9 with TRBJ1-6; D gene unclear. Germline V gene data show CDR1 as SGDLS and CDR2 as YYNGEE. V lost 4 bases to trimming and J lost 8 bases, with 13 bases between them. The CDR3 loop spans 14 amino acids.